The 21 T cell receptor beta chains presented below share a single source sample, sequenced in a study of T-cell reconstitution after alpha-beta-depleted transplantation in children. A TCRbeta library incorporating unique molecular identifiers was prepared. MiXCR, applied by TCRdb to the PCR reads, yields one record per CDR3 protein. The table includes some 500,000 distinct CDR3 sequences, around 17% detected once. Sample: PBMCs from the stem cell graft donor, taken from the stem cell graft. Receptors originate from a human donor who donated a stem cell graft to a child with acute lymphoblastic leukemia.

This chain links TRBV5-6 with TRBJ2-7, with 8 bases matching TRBD2. With V trimmed by 0 bases and J by 0 bases, 5 bases remained unmatched. CDR3 length equals 16 residues. CDR1 and CDR2 from the germline V gene are SGHDT and YYEEEE. The DNA for the CDR3 is TGTGCCAGCAGCTTGGAACTAGCGGTGGCCTCCTACGAGCAGTACTTC. It translates to CASSLELAVASYEQYF.

The chain couples TRBV5-1 to TRBJ2-7; D possibly corresponds to TRBD2 (6 bases). Germline V lookup: CDR1 SGHRS, CDR2 YFSETQ. This CDR3 is 14 amino acids long. Trimming cost V 3 bases and J 1 base, with 11 bases left between them. The CDR3 DNA sequence: TGCGCCAGCAGCTGGACTATGGGATCCTACGAGCAGTACTTC. Translated, it gives CASSWTMGSYEQYF.

The V and J genes are TRBV12-3 or TRBV12-4 and TRBJ2-1; 8 bases agree with TRBD2. The CDR3 has 15 residues. V lost 11 bases and J lost 3; bases outside the gene matches: 12. The CDR3 protein is CAVFYLAGFYNEQFF. DNA for the CDR3: TGTGCCGTCTTTTACCTAGCGGGTTTCTACAATGAGCAGTTCTTC.

This clonotype turned up a few times. J is TRBJ2-2 and V is TRBV7-3; D gene ambiguous. Trimming took off 1 base at V and 2 bases at J, with 2 bases between the two ends. This CDR3 has 13 amino acids. From germline, CDR1 is SGHTA and CDR2 FQGTGA. Written as DNA, the CDR3 is TGTGCCAGCAGCTTAATTAACACCGGGGAGCTGTTTTTT. Its translation is CASSLINTGELFF. Drawing the rest from reference TRBV7-3 and TRBJ2-2, the complete variable domain is GAGVSQTPSNKVTEKGKYVELRCDPISGHTALYWYRQSLGQGPEFLIYFQGTGAADDSGLPNDRFFAVRPEGSVSTLKIQRTERGDSAVYLCASSLINTGELFFGEGSRLTVL.

The CDR3: CATSPMGGSGANVLTF. The CDR3 DNA reads as TGTGCCACCAGTCCTATGGGCGGCTCTGGGGCCAACGTCCTGACTTTC. The rearrangement links TRBV24-1 to TRBJ2-6; D is unresolved. Trimming cost V 6 bases and J 0 bases, with 11 bases left between them. The CDR3 extends over 16 amino acids. Per the germline V gene, CDR1 is KGHDR and CDR2 is SFDVKD.

J is TRBJ1-1 and V is TRBV5-1, with D unclear. Germline-derived CDR1 and CDR2 are SGHRS and YFSETQ. The CDR3 is made up of 15 amino acids. Trimming cost V 4 bases and J 1 base, with 14 bases left between them. The CDR3 nucleotides read TGCGCCAGCAGCCAGGCCCTGGCTTCGAACACTGAAGCTTTCTTT. Translating it yields CASSQALASNTEAFF.

This clonotype has more than one count but fewer than ten. This chain links TRBV30 with TRBJ2-7, with a tentative D call TRBD2 (5 bases). V was cut by 2 bases and J by 2 bases, with 13 bases left in between. Per germline, CDR1 GTSNPN and CDR2 SVGIG (reference sequence). This CDR3 has 14 residues. DNA for the CDR3: TGTGCCTGGAGTTCAGTCGGAGGAGCCTACGAGCAGTACTTC. Translated, it gives CAWSSVGGAYEQYF.

The chain links TRBV29-1 to TRBJ1-4, with 9 bases that match TRBD1. V lost 6 bases and J lost 6; bases outside the gene matches: 2. Germline-derived CDR1 and CDR2 are SQVTM and ANQGSEA. The CDR3 consists of 12 residues. CDR3 loop: CSVRDRDEKLFF. CDR3 DNA: TGCAGCGTCCGGGACAGGGATGAAAAACTGTTTTTT.

The V and J genes are TRBV9 and TRBJ2-5; D may match TRBD1 or TRBD2 (6 bases each). Trimming shortened V by 4 bases and J by 7 bases, and 23 bases separated the two germline ends. This CDR3 contains 16 residues. Germline V gives CDR1 SGDLS, CDR2 YYNGEE. The DNA of the CDR3 is TGTGCCAGCAGCCCCCTCCTTCGGGGGCCGGTAGGGACCCAGTACTTC. It is translated as CASSPLLRGPVGTQYF.

This clonotype was observed a few times. The CDR3 loop reads CASKFGGADTQYF. CDR3 nucleotide sequence: TGTGCCAGCAAGTTCGGGGGCGCAGATACGCAGTATTTT. V gene TRBV7-9 combines with J gene TRBJ2-3; perhaps D is TRBD1 or TRBD2 (6 bases each). The V gene lost 7 bases and the J gene lost 4 bases, with 12 bases spanning the gap. Germline V lookup: CDR1 SEHNR, CDR2 FQNEAQ (reference sequence). This CDR3 has 13 amino acids.

This clonotype has only a few counts. This rearrangement joins TRBV20-1 to TRBJ2-3; unclear D gene. Germline assignment: CDR1 DFQATT and CDR2 SNEGSKA (reference sequence). The CDR3 consists of 15 residues. With 0 bases removed from V and 4 bases from J, the gap between germline ends came to 14 bases. CDR3 residues: CSAREVGSAADTQYF. The CDR3 DNA reads as TGCAGTGCTAGAGAAGTCGGTAGTGCGGCAGATACGCAGTATTTT.

The chain couples TRBV28 to TRBJ2-2, with a possible D match to TRBD2 (6 bases). The germline V gene encodes CDR1 MDHEN and CDR2 SYDVKM. V was shortened by 4 bases and J by 4 bases, with 10 bases between the two germline ends. CDR3 length equals 14 residues. CDR3 loop: CASSSVGGTGELFF. CDR3 DNA: TGTGCCAGCAGTTCCGTCGGGGGCACCGGGGAGCTGTTTTTT.

This rearrangement joins TRBV4-2 to TRBJ2-2; D unresolved. The CDR3 consists of 15 residues. CDR1 is LGHNA, CDR2 YNFKEQ, per germline. The ends were cut back, 0 bases at V and 6 bases at J, with 11 bases in the middle. The CDR3 reads CASSQEADRAGELFF. The CDR3 region has the DNA TGTGCCAGCAGCCAAGAGGCGGACCGAGCCGGGGAGCTGTTTTTT.

This clonotype has only a few counts. The chain uses TRBV5-5 and TRBJ1-2; 8 bases are a match to TRBD1. Germline-derived CDR1 and CDR2 are SGHKS and YYEKEE (reference sequence). The CDR3 is 14 amino acids. V shed 4 bases and J 4 bases; nucleotides not matched to a gene: 6. CDR3 region: CASSPTGQAYGYTF. The DNA for the CDR3 is TGTGCCAGCAGCCCGACGGGACAGGCCTATGGCTACACCTTC.

This chain links TRBV9 with TRBJ2-2; D perhaps matches TRBD1 (5 bases). The CDR3 is made up of 16 amino acids. V dropped 0 bases and J dropped 10 bases, with 19 bases sitting between them. In germline, CDR1 is SGDLS, CDR2 YYNGEE. The CDR3 protein is CASSVVAREEFEELFF. As DNA, the CDR3 is TGTGCCAGCAGCGTAGTCGCCAGGGAAGAGTTCGAGGAGCTGTTTTTT.

The chain recombines TRBV20-1 with TRBJ2-1, with 13 bases lining up with TRBD2. This CDR3 is 19 amino acids long. Germline assignment: CDR1 DFQATT and CDR2 SNEGSKA (reference sequence). Trimming removed 1 base from V and 1 base from J; junction bases left unmatched: 10. CDR3 in amino acids: CSARGWLRTSGSSYNEQFF. In DNA form, the CDR3 reads TGCAGTGCTAGAGGCTGGTTAAGGACTAGCGGGAGTTCCTACAATGAGCAGTTCTTC.

CDR3 residues: CASSLEQPTGELFF. In DNA, the CDR3 is TGCGCCAGCAGCTTGGAACAGCCCACCGGGGAGCTGTTTTTT. This sequence joins TRBV5-1 and TRBJ2-2, with D uncertain. Deletions cut 0 bases from V and 4 bases from J, with 7 bases between. Germline CDR1 is SGHRS and CDR2 is YFSETQ. CDR3 length: 14 residues.

This chain connects TRBV7-8 to TRBJ2-7, with 8 bases matching TRBD2. The CDR3 totals 11 residues. Trimming cost V 8 bases and J 6 bases; bases outside gene matches: 3. The germline CDR1 and CDR2 sequences are SGHVS and FQNEAQ. The CDR3 here is CASGLAGEQYF. CDR3 nucleotides: TGTGCCAGCGGGCTAGCGGGCGAGCAGTACTTC.

This sequence joins TRBV7-6 and TRBJ2-5, with 13 bases aligning to TRBD2. The length of the CDR3 is 17 residues. Germline lookup yields CDR1 SGHVS and CDR2 FNYEAQ. The ends lost 5 bases at V and 3 bases at J; junction bases unmatched: 9. CDR3 residues: CASSPHPGTSGEETQYF. In DNA form, the CDR3 reads TGTGCCAGCAGCCCTCATCCGGGGACTAGCGGGGAAGAGACCCAGTACTTC.

The gene calls are TRBV5-1 and TRBJ1-4; 9 bases are shared with TRBD1. The V gene end was trimmed by 4 bases and the J gene end by 10 bases; junction bases not matched to a gene: 11. The CDR3 is made up of 15 amino acids. CDR1 and CDR2 (germline): SGHRS, YFSETQ. CDR3 nucleotide sequence: TGCGCCAGCAGCGATCTCGGGACAGGGTCGGCAAAACTGTTTTTT. Its translation is CASSDLGTGSAKLFF.

This chain links TRBV5-1 with TRBJ2-4; D gene uncertain. The germline V and J ends were trimmed by 6 bases and 7 bases, with 14 bases remaining between them. From germline, CDR1 is SGHRS and CDR2 YFSETQ. This CDR3 has 13 amino acids. CDR3 region: CASTPTNQNIQYF. CDR3 coding DNA: TGCGCCAGCACCCCGACGAACCAGAACATTCAGTACTTC.